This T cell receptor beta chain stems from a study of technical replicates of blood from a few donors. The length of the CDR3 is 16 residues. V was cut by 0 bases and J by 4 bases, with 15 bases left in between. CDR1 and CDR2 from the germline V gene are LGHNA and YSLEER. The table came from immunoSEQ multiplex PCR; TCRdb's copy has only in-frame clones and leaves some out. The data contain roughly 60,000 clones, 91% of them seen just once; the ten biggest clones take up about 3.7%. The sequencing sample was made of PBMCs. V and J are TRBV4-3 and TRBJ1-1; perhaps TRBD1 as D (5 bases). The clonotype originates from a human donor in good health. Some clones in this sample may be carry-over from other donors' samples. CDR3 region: CASSQDLQGRGTEAFF. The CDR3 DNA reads TGCGCCAGCAGCCAAGATCTTCAAGGGAGGGGCACTGAAGCTTTCTTT.